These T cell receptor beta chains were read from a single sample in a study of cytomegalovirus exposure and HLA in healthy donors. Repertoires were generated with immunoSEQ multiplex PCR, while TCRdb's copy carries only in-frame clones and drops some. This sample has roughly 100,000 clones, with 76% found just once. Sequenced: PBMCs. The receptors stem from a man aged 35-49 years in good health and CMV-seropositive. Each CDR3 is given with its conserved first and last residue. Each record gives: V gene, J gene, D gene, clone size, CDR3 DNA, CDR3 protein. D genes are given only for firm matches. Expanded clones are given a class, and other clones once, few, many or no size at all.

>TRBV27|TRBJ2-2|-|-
TGTGCCAGCACCCTAGAGGTCGGCGGGGCCGGGGAGCTGTTTTTT
CASTLEVGGAGELFF
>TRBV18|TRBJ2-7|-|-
TGTGCCAGCTCACCCCCTATAGCGGCGGGGCTCTACGAGCAGTACTTC
CASSPPIAAGLYEQYF
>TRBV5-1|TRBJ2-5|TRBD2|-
TGCGCCAGCAGCTCACACGGGGAGGGGACGGAGACCCAGTACTTC
CASSSHGEGTETQYF
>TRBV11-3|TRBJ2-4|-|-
TGTGCCAGCAGCTTAGAAGCGGTTCAGTACTTC
CASSLEAVQYF
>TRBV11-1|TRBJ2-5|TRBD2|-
TGTGCCAGCAGCTTACAGCGGGGAAAGGAAGAGACCCAGTACTTC
CASSLQRGKEETQYF
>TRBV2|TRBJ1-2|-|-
TGTGCCAGCAGTCTGACGGACTTCTATGAGGGAGGCTACACCTTC
CASSLTDFYEGGYTF
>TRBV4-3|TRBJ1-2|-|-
TGCGCCAGCAGCCAACTCGAGCCCCGCTATGGCTACACCTTC
CASSQLEPRYGYTF
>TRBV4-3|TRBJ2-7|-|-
TGCGCCAGCAGCCAAGCTCTAACGGTCGGTAGCGAGCAGTACTTC
CASSQALTVGSEQYF
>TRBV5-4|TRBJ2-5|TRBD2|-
TGTGCCAGCAGCTCCACGACTAGCGGGAGTAGTGTGGAAGAGACCCAGTACTTC
CASSSTTSGSSVEETQYF
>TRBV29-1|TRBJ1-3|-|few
TGCAGCGCCACCACAGGGAACTCTGGAAACACCATATATTTT
CSATTGNSGNTIYF
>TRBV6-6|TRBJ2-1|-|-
TGTGCCAGCAGTTACCCCAGGGCGAATGAGCAGTTCTTC
CASSYPRANEQFF
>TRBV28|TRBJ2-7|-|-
TGTGCCAGCAGTACCGCCGCCAGGGCGTTGTCCTACGAGCAGTACTTC
CASSTAARALSYEQYF
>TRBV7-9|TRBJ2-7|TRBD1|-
TGTGCCAGCAGCTTCGGACAGGAGAACGAGCAGTACTTC
CASSFGQENEQYF
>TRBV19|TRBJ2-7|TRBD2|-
TGTGCCAGTAGAGGCGGGAGGATCTACGAGCAGTACTTC
CASRGGRIYEQYF
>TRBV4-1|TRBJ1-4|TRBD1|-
TGCGCCAGCAGCCAAGAAACAGGGGGCTTCGGAGAAAAACTGTTTTTT
CASSQETGGFGEKLFF
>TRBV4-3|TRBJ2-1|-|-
TGCGCCAGCAGCCAAGACTTCAGAGGTGAGCAGTTCTTC
CASSQDFRGEQFF
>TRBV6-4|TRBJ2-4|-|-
TGTGCCAGCCCGGGCGGGGACAGAATAGCCAAAAACATTCAGTACTTC
CASPGGDRIAKNIQYF
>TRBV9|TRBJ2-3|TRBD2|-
TGTGCCAGCAGCGTAGGCGGGGGGGCGTTGGGAAGCACAGATACGCAGTATTTT
CASSVGGGALGSTDTQYF
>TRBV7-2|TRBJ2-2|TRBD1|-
TGTGCCAGCAGCCAGGGACAGGGCACCGGGGAGCTGTTTTTT
CASSQGQGTGELFF
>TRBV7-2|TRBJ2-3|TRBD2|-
TGTGCCAGCAGCCAAATAACGGGACTACAGACAGATACGCAGTATTTT
CASSQITGLQTDTQYF
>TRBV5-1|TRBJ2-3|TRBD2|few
TGCGCCACCAGACAAATAACTAGCGGTGACACAGATACGCAGTATTTT
CATRQITSGDTDTQYF
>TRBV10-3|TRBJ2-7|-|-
TGTGCCATCAGCCGAGGGAGCTCCTACGAGCAGTACTTC
CAISRGSSYEQYF
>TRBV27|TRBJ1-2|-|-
TGTGCCAGCGGAAGCTCCTTCGACAGACTTCTACGTGGCTACACCTTC
CASGSSFDRLLRGYTF
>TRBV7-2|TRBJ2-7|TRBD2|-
TGTGCCAGCAGCTCCGAAATAGCGGGACCCTACGAGCAGTACTTC
CASSSEIAGPYEQYF
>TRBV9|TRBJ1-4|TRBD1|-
TGTGCCAGCAGCGCCCGGGACAGGGGGCATGAAAAACTGTTTTTT
CASSARDRGHEKLFF
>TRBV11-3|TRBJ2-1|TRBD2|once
TGTGCCAGCAGCCTGGGGACCTTAGGGACTAGCGGGAGTATGTACAATGAGCAGTTCTTC
CASSLGTLGTSGSMYNEQFF
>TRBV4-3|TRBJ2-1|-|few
TGCGCCAGCAGCCAAGATTCCGACGGGTGGGACAATGAGCAGTTCTTC
CASSQDSDGWDNEQFF
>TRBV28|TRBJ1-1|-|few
TGTGCCAGCAGTCCTCCTATTGGGGCGTACACTGAAGCTTTCTTT
CASSPPIGAYTEAFF
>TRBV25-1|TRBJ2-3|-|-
TGTGCCAGCCGACTCGCCCAGGGTACGCAGTATTTT
CASRLAQGTQYF
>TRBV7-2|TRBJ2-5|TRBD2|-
TGTGCCAGCAGCCGAACGGCTGTACTAGCGGGGGGGGCCCAGTACTTC
CASSRTAVLAGGAQYF
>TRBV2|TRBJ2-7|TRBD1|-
TGTGCCAGCAATCCGGACAGGGGCTACGAGCAGTACTTC
CASNPDRGYEQYF
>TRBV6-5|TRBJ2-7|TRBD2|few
TGTGCCACCCACCGGGCTAGCGGGGGTGGCGAGCAGTACTTC
CATHRASGGGEQYF
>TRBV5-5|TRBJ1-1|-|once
TGTGCCAGCAGCTTGAAACAGGCCGAATGGGACACTGAAGCTTTCTTT
CASSLKQAEWDTEAFF
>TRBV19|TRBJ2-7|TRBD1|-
TGTGCCAGTAGTTCCGTACGGGACAGCTCCTACGAGCAGTACTTC
CASSSVRDSSYEQYF
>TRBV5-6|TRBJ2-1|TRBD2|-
TGTGCCAGCAGGTTGAGCGGGGGGGCCAATGAGCAGTTCTTC
CASRLSGGANEQFF
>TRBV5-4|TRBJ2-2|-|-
TGTGCCAGCAGCTCTATAGTAGACACCGGGGAGCTGTTTTTT
CASSSIVDTGELFF
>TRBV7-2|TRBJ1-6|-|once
TGTGCCAGCAGCTTAGCAACCGCGAAGATCGGTTCACCCCTCCACTTT
CASSLATAKIGSPLHF
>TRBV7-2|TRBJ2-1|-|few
TGTGCCAGCGCCACGACAAGGGGCAATGAGCAGTTCTTC
CASATTRGNEQFF
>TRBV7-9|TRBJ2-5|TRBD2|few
TGTGCCAGCAGCTCCGGGACTAGCGGGGGGGCCAGGCAAGAGACCCAGTACTTC
CASSSGTSGGARQETQYF
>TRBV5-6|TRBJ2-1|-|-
TGTGCCAGCAGCTTCGGGGGTACCTACAATGAGCAGTTCTTC
CASSFGGTYNEQFF
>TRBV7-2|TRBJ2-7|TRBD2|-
TGTGCCAGCAGCCCTAGCGGGTCGTACGAGCAGTACTTC
CASSPSGSYEQYF
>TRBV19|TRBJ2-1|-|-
TGTGCCAGTAGTATAGTCGGGGTCGGCTCCTACAATGAGCAGTTCTTC
CASSIVGVGSYNEQFF